What follows is one T cell receptor beta chain and its context. Its antigen is still unknown. The data were obtained in a study of T cell responses to AZD1222 COVID-19 vaccine. Study-wide results and caveats: Donor demographics were predominantly white British with a female majority; clonal diversity may be underestimated. Dominant CD4 TCR responses targeted spike regions 160-218 and 743-854.

Method: immunoSEQ multiplex PCR; TCRdb's copy keeps in-frame clones and lacks some. The sample contains 99,000 or so clones, 70% to 90% of which appear only once. The source of this sequence is an adult in good health. Source: peripheral blood, taken on day 0 of AZD1222 vaccination.

The CDR3, as DNA: TGTGCCAGCAGCCCTGGGGGTGGGTTGGACACCGGGGAGCTGTTTTTT. It is translated as CASSPGGGLDTGELFF. The chain combines TRBV5-6 with TRBJ2-2; D is possibly TRBD1 or TRBD2 (5 bases each). Trimming removed 4 bases from V and 3 bases from J, with 16 bases in between. There are 16 residues in the CDR3. In germline, CDR1 is SGHDT, CDR2 YYEEEE.